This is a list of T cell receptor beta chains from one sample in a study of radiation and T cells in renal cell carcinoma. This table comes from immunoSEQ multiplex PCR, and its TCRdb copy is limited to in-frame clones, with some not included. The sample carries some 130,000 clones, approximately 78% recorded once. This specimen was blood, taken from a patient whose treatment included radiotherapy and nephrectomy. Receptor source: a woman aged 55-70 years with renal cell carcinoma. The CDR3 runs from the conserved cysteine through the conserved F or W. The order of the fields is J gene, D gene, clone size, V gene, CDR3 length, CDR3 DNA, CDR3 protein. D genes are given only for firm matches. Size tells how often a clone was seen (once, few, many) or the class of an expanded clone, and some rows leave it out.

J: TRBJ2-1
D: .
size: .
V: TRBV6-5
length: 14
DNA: TGTGCCATCCCGGGACAAACCTCCTACAATGAGCAGTTCTTC
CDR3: CAIPGQTSYNEQFF

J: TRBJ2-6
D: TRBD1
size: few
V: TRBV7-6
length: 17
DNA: TGTGCCAGCAGCTTACCGGGACAGAGCTCTGGGGCCAACGTCCTGACTTTC
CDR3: CASSLPGQSSGANVLTF

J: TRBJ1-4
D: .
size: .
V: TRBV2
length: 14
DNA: TGTGCCAGCGGAGACGGGGGGATCGGTGAAAAACTGTTTTTT
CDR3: CASGDGGIGEKLFF

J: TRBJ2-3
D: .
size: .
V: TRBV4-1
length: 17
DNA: TGCGCCAGCAGCCAAGATCCGGTCCACGGGGGCACAGATACGCAGTATTTT
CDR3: CASSQDPVHGGTDTQYF

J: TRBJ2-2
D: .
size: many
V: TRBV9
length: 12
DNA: TGTGCCAGCAGCGTAGATACCGGGGAGCTGTTTTTT
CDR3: CASSVDTGELFF

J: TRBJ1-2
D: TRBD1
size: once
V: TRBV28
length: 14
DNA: TGTGCCATCCCTGGCCCGACAGGGGCGGTTGGCTACACCTTC
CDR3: CAIPGPTGAVGYTF

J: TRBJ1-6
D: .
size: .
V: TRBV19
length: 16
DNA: TGTGCCAGTAGTACGGTCAGAGTGTCCTATAATTCACCCCTCCACTTT
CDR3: CASSTVRVSYNSPLHF

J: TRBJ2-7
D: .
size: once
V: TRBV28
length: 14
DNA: TGTGCCAGCAGTTTAATCGCCCATACGGGGGAGCAGTACTTC
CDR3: CASSLIAHTGEQYF

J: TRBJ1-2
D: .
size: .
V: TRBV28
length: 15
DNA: TGTGCCAGCAGTTTGATGAGGGTGAGGGACTATGGCTACACCTTC
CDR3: CASSLMRVRDYGYTF

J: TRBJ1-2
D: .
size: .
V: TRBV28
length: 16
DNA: TGTGCCAGCATTCTCTCGGAGAAGGGAGGTAACTATGGCTACACCTTC
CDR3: CASILSEKGGNYGYTF

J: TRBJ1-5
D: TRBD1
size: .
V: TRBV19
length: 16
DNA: TGTGCCAGTAATACGGGAGGCAGGGGGGCTAATCAGCCCCAGCATTTT
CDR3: CASNTGGRGANQPQHF

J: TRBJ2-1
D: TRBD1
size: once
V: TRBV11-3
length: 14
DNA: TGTGCCAGCAGCCCGGGGACAGTTTACAATGAGCAGTTCTTC
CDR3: CASSPGTVYNEQFF

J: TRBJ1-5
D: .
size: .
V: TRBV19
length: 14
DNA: TGTGCCAGTAGTATAGCGACCGGGAAACAGCCCCAGCATTTT
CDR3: CASSIATGKQPQHF

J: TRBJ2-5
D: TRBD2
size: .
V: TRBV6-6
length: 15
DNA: TGTGCCAGCAGTTACTCAAGCGGGGTTCAAGAGACCCAGTACTTC
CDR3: CASSYSSGVQETQYF

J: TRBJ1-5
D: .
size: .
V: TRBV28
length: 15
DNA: TGTGCCAGCAGTAGGGCCCCAGGGGACAATCAGCCCCAGCATTTT
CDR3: CASSRAPGDNQPQHF

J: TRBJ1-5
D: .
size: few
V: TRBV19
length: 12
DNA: TGTGCCAGTAGTATGCGCGGGCAGCCCCAGCATTTT
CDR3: CASSMRGQPQHF

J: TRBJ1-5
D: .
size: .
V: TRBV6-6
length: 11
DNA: TGTGCCAGCAGTGCCGGGGAGCCCCAGCATTTT
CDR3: CASSAGEPQHF

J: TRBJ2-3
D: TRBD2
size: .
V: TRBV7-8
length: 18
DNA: TGTGCCAGCAGCTTAGGCTTGGCTAGCGGGATTTTGGCGGATACGCAGTATTTT
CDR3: CASSLGLASGILADTQYF

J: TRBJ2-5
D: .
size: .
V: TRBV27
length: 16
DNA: TGTGCCAGCAGTTTATCTGCCCGACTTAGCAGAGAGACCCAGTACTTC
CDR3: CASSLSARLSRETQYF

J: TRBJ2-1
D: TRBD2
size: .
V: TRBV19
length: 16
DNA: TGTGCCAGTAGTAGCGCGGCGGGAGTGGCCTACAATGAGCAGTTCTTC
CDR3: CASSSAAGVAYNEQFF

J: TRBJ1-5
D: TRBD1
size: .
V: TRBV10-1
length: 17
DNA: TGCGCCAGCAGCGATACTGGACAGGGGTCGGGTAATCAGCCCCAGCATTTT
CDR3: CASSDTGQGSGNQPQHF

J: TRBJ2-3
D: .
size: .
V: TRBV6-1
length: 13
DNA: TGTGCCAGCAGGGGGACTGGCACAGATACGCAGTATTTT
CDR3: CASRGTGTDTQYF

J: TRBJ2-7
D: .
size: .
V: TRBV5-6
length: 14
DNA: TGTGCCAGCAGCTCCCCGGGTGGGGGTTACGAGCAGTACTTC
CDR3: CASSSPGGGYEQYF

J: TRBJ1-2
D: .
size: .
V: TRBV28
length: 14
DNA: TGTGCCAGCAGTTTACGCGGTATCCAGTATGGCTACACCTTC
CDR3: CASSLRGIQYGYTF

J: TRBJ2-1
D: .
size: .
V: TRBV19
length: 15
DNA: TGTGCCAGTAGGGGTCTACAGGTCGTCGCTGATGAGCAGTTCTTC
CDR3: CASRGLQVVADEQFF

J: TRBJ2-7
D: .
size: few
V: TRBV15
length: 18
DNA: TGTGCCACCAGCAGACTTGGGGCAAACCCCCGCTCCGTTTACGAGCAGTACTTC
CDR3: CATSRLGANPRSVYEQYF

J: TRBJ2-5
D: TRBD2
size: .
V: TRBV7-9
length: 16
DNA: TGTGCCAGCAGCTTAATACCTAGCGGGGATCAAGAGACCCAGTACTTC
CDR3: CASSLIPSGDQETQYF

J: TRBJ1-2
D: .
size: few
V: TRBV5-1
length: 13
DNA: TGCGCCAGCAGCTTGTTCGGGGGGAACGGCTACACCTTC
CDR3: CASSLFGGNGYTF

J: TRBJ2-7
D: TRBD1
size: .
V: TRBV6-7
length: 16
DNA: TGTGCCAGCAGTTACTGGGCTGACAGGGGGAGGTGCGAGCAGTACTTC
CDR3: CASSYWADRGRCEQYF

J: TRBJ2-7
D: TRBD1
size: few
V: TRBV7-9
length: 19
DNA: TGTGCCAGCAGCCCCCCATTGTGGGGACGGGACAGGGGTAAGGACGAGCAGTACTTC
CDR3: CASSPPLWGRDRGKDEQYF

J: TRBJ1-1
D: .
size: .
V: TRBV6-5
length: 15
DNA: TGTGCCAGCAGAAATCAATGGGCCCTGAACACTGAAGCTTTCTTT
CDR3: CASRNQWALNTEAFF

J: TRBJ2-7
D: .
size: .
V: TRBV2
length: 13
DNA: TGTGCCAGCAGTTCAAATTCGGAGGGGGAGCAGTACTTC
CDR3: CASSSNSEGEQYF

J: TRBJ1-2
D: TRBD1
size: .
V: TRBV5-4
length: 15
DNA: TGTGCCAGCAGCTTGGGAGACAGGGGGGTGAGTGGCTACACCTTC
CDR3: CASSLGDRGVSGYTF

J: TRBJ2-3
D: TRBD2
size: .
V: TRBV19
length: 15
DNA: TGTGCCAGTACCACAAGCGGGGGAAGCACAGATACGCAGTATTTT
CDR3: CASTTSGGSTDTQYF

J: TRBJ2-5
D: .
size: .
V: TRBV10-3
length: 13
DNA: TGTGCCATCAGTCGGGAAGGACAAGAGACCCAGTACTTC
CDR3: CAISREGQETQYF

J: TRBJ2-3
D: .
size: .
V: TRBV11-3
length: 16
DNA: TGTGCCAGCAGCACGCGTGGAGTGGGCGGAGAAGATACGCAGTATTTT
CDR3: CASSTRGVGGEDTQYF

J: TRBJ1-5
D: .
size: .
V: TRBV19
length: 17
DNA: TGTGCCAGTACCCCCAGGGTTGGGAGGAGTGGCAATCAGCCCCAGCATTTT
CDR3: CASTPRVGRSGNQPQHF

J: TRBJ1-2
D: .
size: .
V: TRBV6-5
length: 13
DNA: TGTGCCACCCTGCCTCCAGACAACTATGGCTACACCTTC
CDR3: CATLPPDNYGYTF

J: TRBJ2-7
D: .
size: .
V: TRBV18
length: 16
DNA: TGTGCCAGCTCACCTGACTCGAGTCCCCTCGGCTACGAGCAGTACTTC
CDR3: CASSPDSSPLGYEQYF

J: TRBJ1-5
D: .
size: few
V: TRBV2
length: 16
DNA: TGTGCCAGCAGTGAATTTTGGGGGAATAGCAATCAGCCCCAGCATTTT
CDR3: CASSEFWGNSNQPQHF

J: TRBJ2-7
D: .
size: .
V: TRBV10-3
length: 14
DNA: TGTGCCACTTGGCGTTACGGAACAGCCTACGAGCAGTACTTC
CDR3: CATWRYGTAYEQYF

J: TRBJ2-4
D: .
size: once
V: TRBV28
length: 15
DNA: TGTGCCAGCAGTTTACCACTCCCGACGGAAAACATTCAGTACTTC
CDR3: CASSLPLPTENIQYF

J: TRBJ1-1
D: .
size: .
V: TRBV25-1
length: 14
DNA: TGTGCCAGCAGGGGGCCTACCTTGGGCACTGAAGCTTTCTTT
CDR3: CASRGPTLGTEAFF

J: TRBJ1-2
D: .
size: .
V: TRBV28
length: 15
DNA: TGTGCCAGCAGTAACGACTCCCCGGGGGCCTATGGCTACACCTTC
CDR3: CASSNDSPGAYGYTF

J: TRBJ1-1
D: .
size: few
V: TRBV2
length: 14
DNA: TGTGCCAGCATGGGTGGCAGTATGAACACTGAAGCTTTCTTT
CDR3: CASMGGSMNTEAFF

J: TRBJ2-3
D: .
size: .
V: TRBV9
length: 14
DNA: TGTGCCAGCAGCCTCTTTCATAGCACAGATACGCAGTATTTT
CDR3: CASSLFHSTDTQYF

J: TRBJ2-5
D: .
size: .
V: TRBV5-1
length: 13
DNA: TGCGCCAGCAGCCCAGGAGGTCCAGAGACCCAGTACTTC
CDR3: CASSPGGPETQYF

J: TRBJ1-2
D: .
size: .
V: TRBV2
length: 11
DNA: TGTGCCAGCACGAGGGAGTATGGCTACACCTTC
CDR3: CASTREYGYTF

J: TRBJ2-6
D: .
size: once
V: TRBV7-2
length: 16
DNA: TGTGCCAGCAGCGATACGAACAGGGCTGGGGCCAACGTCCTGACTTTC
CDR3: CASSDTNRAGANVLTF

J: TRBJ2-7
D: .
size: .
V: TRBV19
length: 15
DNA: TGTGCCAGTAGTATAGGCGGGACGGACGCCTACGAGCAGTACTTC
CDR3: CASSIGGTDAYEQYF

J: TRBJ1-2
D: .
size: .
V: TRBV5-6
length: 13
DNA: TGTGCCAGCGTCGGGGGGCGCCGGGATGGCTACACCTTC
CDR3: CASVGGRRDGYTF

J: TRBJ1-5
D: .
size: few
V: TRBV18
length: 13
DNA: TGTGCCAGCTCACCCCTCCATGATCAGCCCCAGCATTTT
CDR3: CASSPLHDQPQHF

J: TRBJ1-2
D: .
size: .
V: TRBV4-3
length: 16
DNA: TGCGCCAGCAGCCAAGAGAGGGGAAGGGGTAACTATGGCTACACCTTC
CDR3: CASSQERGRGNYGYTF

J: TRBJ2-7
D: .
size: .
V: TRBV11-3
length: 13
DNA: TGTGCCAGCAGCTTAGTTGGGGGATGGGAGCAGTACTTC
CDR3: CASSLVGGWEQYF

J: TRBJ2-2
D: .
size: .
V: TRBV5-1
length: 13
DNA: TGCGCCAGCAGCTTGGAGGGGGCCGGGGAGCTGTTTTTT
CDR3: CASSLEGAGELFF

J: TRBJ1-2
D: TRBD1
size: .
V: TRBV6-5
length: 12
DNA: TGTGCCAGCAGAACAGGGGAAGGTGGCTACACCTTC
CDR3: CASRTGEGGYTF

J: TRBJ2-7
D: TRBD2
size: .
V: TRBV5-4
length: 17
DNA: TGTGCCAGCAGCTTGGGCGGTAGCGGGGGGGCAAGCAGAGAGCAGTACTTC
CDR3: CASSLGGSGGASREQYF